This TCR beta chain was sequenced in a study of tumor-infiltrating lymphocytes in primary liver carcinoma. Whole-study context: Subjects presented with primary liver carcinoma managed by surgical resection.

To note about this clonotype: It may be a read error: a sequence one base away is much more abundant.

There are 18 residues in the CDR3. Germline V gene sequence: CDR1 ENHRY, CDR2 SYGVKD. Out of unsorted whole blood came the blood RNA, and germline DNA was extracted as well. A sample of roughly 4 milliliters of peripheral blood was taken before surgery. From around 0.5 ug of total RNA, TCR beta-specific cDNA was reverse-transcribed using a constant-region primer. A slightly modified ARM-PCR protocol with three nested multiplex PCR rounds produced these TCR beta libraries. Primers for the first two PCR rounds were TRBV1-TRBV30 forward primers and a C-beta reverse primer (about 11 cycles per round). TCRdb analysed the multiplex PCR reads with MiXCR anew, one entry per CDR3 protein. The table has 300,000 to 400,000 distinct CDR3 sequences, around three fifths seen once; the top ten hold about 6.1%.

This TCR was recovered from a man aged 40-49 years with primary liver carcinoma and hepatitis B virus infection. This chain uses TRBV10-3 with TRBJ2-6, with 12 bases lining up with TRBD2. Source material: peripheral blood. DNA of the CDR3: TGTGCCATCAGTGATCCACTAGCGGGAGGATCTGGGACCAACGTCCTGACTTTC. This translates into CAISDPLAGGSGTNVLTF.